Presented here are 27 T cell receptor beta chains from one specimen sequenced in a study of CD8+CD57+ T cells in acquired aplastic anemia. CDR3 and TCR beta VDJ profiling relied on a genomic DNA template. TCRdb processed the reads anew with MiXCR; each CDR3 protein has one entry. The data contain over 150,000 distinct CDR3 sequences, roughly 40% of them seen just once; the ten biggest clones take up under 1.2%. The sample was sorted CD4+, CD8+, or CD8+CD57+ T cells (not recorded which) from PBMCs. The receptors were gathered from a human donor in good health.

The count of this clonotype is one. The CDR3 bases are TGTGCCAGCAGCTTAACCGATCGTACTGAAGCTTTCTTT. Translated, it gives CASSLTDRTEAFF. The chain uses TRBV7-3 and TRBJ1-1; D unresolved. From germline, CDR1 is SGHTA and CDR2 FQGTGA. Trimming took 0 bases from V and 5 from J, leaving 7 bases between them. The CDR3 runs 13 residues.

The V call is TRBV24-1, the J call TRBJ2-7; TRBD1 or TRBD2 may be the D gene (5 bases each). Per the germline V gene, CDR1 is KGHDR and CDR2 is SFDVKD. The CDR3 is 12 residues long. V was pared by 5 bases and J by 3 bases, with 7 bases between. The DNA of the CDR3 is TGTGCCACCAGTGGGGGGAACTACGAGCAGTACTTC. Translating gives CATSGGNYEQYF.

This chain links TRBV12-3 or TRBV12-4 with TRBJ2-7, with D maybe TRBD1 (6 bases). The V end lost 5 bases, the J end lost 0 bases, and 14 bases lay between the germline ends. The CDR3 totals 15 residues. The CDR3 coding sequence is TGTGCCAGCAGTCCCACAGGGTACAGCTCCTACGAGCAGTACTTC. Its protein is CASSPTGYSSYEQYF.

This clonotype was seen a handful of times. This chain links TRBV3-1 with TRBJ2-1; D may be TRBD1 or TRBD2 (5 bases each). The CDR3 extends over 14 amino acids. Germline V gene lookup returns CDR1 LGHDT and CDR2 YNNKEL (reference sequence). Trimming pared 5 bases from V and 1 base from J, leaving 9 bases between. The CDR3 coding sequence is TGTGCCAGCAGCAACGGGGCTTCCTACAATGAGCAGTTCTTC. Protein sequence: CASSNGASYNEQFF.

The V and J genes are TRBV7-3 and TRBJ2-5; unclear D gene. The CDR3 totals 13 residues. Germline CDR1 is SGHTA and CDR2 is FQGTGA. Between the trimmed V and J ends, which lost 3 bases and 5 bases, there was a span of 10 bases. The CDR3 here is CASSLEGWETQYF. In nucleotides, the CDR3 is TGTGCCAGCAGCTTGGAAGGGTGGGAGACCCAGTACTTC. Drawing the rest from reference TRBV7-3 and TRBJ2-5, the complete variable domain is GAGVSQTPSNKVTEKGKYVELRCDPISGHTALYWYRQSLGQGPEFLIYFQGTGAADDSGLPNDRFFAVRPEGSVSTLKIQRTERGDSAVYLCASSLEGWETQYFGPGTRLLVL.

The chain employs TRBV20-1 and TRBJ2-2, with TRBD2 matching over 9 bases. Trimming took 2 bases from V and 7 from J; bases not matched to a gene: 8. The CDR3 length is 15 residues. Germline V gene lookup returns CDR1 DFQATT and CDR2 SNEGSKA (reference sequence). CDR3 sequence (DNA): TGCAGTGCTAGAATGGCGGGAGGGCCTAACGGGGAGCTGTTTTTT. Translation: CSARMAGGPNGELFF.

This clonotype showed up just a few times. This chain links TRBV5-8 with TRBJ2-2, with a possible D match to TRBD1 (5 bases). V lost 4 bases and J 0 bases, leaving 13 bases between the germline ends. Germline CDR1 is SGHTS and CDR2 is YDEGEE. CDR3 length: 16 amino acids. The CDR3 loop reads CASSLEWGTNTGELFF. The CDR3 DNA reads TGTGCCAGCAGCCTAGAGTGGGGCACGAACACCGGGGAGCTGTTTTTT.

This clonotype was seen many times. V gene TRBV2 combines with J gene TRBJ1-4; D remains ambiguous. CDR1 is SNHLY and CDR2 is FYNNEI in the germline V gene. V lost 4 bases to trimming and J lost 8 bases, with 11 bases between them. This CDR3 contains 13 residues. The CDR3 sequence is CASSVRRGEKLFF. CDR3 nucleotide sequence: TGTGCCAGCAGTGTAAGGCGCGGGGAAAAACTGTTTTTT.

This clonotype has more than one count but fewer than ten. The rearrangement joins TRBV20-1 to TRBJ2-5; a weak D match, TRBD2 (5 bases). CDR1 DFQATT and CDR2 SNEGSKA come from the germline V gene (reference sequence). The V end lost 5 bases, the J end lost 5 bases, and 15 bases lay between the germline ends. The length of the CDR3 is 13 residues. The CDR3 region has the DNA TGCAGTGCTTCCAAACTAGGACCGGAGACCCAGTACTTC. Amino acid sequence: CSASKLGPETQYF.

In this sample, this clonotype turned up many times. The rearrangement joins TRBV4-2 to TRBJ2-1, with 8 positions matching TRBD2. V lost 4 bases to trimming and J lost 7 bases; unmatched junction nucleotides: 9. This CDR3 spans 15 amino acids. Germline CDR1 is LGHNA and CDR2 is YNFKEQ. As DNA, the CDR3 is TGTGCCAGCAGCCTCGGGGGGGGGAGTTGGAATGAGCAGTTCTTC. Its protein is CASSLGGGSWNEQFF.

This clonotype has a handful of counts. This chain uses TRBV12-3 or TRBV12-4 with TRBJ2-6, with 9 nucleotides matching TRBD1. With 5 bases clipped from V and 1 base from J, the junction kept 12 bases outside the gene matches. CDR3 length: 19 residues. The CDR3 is CASSQLVGQGASGANVLTF. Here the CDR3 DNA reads TGTGCCAGCAGTCAGCTCGTGGGACAGGGTGCGTCTGGGGCCAACGTCCTGACTTTC.

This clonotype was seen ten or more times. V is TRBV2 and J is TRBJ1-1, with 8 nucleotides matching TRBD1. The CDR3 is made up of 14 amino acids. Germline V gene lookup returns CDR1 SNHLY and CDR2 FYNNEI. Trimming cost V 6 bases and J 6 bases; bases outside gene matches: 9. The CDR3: CASRRRTGSSEAFF. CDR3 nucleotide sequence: TGTGCCAGCAGAAGGAGGACAGGGAGTTCTGAAGCTTTCTTT.

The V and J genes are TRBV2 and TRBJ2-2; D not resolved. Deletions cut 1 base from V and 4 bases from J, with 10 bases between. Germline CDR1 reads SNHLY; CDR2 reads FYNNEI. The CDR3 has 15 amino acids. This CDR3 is CASSEEHPGTGELFF. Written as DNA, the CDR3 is TGTGCCAGCAGTGAAGAACACCCTGGCACCGGGGAGCTGTTTTTT.

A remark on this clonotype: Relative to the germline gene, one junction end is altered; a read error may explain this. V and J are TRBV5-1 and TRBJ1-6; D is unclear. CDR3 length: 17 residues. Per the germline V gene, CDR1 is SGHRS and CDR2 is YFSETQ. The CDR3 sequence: CACSPLTAGSHNSPLHF. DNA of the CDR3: TGCGCCTGCAGCCCCCTCACAGCTGGCTCCCATAATTCACCCCTCCACTTT.

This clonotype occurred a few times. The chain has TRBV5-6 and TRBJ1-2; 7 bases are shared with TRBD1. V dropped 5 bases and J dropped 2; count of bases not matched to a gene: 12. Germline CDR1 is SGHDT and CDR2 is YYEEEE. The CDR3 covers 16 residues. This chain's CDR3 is CASRPRGTDRNYGYTF. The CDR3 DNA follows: TGTGCCAGCAGGCCACGCGGGACAGATAGAAACTATGGCTACACCTTC.

CDR3 region: CASTGTGVPNQETQYF. DNA of the CDR3: TGCGCCAGCACCGGGACAGGGGTCCCTAACCAAGAGACCCAGTACTTC. The chain has TRBV10-1 and TRBJ2-5; TRBD1 aligns across 10 bases. Germline trimming cut 7 bases from V and 0 bases from J; bases unmatched to any gene: 8. Germline CDR1 and CDR2: WNHNN and SYGVQD (reference sequence). This CDR3 has 16 amino acids.

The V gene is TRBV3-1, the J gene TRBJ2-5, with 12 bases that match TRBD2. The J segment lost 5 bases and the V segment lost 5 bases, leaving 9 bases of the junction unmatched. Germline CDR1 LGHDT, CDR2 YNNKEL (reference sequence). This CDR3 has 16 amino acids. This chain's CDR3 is CASSGRTSGIEETQYF. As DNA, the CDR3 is TGTGCCAGCAGCGGGCGGACTAGCGGGATTGAGGAGACCCAGTACTTC.

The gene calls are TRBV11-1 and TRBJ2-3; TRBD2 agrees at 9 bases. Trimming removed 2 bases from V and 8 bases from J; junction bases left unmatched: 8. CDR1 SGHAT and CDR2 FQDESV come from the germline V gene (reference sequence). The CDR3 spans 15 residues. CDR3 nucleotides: TGTGCCAGCAGCTTATCAGCGGGGGGTATAGCTACGCAGTATTTT. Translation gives CASSLSAGGIATQYF.

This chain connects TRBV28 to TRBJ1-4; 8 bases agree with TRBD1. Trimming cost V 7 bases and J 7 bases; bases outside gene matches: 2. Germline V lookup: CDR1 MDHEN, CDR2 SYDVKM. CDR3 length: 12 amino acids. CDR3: CASKTGVEKLFF. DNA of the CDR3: TGTGCCAGCAAGACAGGGGTTGAAAAACTGTTTTTT.

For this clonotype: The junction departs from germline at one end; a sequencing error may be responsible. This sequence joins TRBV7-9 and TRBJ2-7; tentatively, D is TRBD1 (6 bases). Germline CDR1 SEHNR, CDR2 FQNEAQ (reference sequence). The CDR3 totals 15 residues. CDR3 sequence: CGSSFAQGPLDEQYF. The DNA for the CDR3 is TGTGGCAGCAGCTTTGCACAGGGACCGTTGGACGAGCAGTACTTC.

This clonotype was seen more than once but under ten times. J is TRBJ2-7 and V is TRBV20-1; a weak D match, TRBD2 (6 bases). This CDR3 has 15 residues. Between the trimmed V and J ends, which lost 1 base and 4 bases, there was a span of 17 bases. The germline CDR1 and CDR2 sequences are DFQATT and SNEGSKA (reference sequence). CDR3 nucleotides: TGCAGTGCTAGAGTTGGAAGGTTCGGGACTTACGAGCAGTACTTC. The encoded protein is CSARVGRFGTYEQYF.

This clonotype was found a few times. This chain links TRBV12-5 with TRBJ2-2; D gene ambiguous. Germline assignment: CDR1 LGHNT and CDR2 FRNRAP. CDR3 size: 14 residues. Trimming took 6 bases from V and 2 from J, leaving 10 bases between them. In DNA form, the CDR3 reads TGTGCTAGTGGCCCCGAATCTAACACCGGGGAGCTGTTTTTT. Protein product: CASGPESNTGELFF.

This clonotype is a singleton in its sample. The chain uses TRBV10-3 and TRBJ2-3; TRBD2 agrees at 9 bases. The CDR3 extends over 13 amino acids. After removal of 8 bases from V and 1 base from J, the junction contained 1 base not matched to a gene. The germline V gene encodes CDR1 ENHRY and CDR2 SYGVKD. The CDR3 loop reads CAILAGGTDTQYF. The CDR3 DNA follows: TGTGCCATCTTAGCGGGGGGCACAGATACGCAGTATTTT.

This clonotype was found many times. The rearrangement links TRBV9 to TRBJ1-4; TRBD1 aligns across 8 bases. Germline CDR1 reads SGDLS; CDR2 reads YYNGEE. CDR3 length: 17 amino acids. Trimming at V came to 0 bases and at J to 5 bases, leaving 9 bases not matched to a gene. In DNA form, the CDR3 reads TGTGCCAGCAGCGTAGCCCCCGGGGGGACAGGAAATGAAAAACTGTTTTTT. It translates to CASSVAPGGTGNEKLFF.

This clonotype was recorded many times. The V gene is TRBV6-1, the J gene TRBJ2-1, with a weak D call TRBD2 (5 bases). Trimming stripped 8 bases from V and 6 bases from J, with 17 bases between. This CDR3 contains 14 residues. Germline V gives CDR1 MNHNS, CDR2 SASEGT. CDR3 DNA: TGTGCCAGCCTTCTGGCGGAGGTTTCCAATGAGCAGTTCTTC. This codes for CASLLAEVSNEQFF.

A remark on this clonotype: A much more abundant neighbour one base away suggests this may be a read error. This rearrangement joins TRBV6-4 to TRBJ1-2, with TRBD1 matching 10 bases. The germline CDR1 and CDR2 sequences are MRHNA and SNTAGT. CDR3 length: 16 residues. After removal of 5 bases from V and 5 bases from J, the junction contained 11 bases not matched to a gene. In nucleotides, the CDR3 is TGTGCCAGCAGTTGCAAGGGACAGGGGCCGATTTATGGCTACACCTTC. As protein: CASSCKGQGPIYGYTF.

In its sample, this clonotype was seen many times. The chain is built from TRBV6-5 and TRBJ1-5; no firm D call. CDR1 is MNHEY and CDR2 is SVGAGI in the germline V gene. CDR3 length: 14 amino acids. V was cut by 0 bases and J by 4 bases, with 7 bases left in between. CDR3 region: CASSYSAGNQPQHF. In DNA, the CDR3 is TGTGCCAGCAGTTACTCGGCGGGAAATCAGCCCCAGCATTTT.